The 9 T cell receptor beta chains below were found in one sample sequenced in a study of T cell responses to AZD1222 COVID-19 vaccine. Assay used: immunoSEQ multiplex PCR; TCRdb lists only in-frame clones, some missing. The table shows 100,000 or so clones, with about 82% occurring only once. The input for sequencing was peripheral blood, taken on day 0 of AZD1222 vaccination. The receptors come from an adult in good health.

V gene TRBV4-1 combines with J gene TRBJ2-7; 7 nucleotides line up with TRBD1. CDR1 is MGHRA and CDR2 is YSYEKL in the germline V gene. The junction had 2 bases not matched to a gene; V was cut back by 1 base and J by 2 bases. The CDR3 covers 14 residues. CDR3 DNA: TGCGCCAGCAGCCAAGTACAGGGGACCTACGAGCAGTACTTC. This gives the protein CASSQVQGTYEQYF.

V and J are TRBV19 and TRBJ2-3; no clear D gene. The CDR3 covers 14 residues. Germline V gene lookup returns CDR1 LNHDA and CDR2 SQIVND (reference sequence). V was cut by 5 bases and J by 3 bases, with 12 bases left in between. The CDR3, as DNA: TGTGCCAGTAGTGACTGGGGAAGTACAGATACGCAGTATTTT. Its translation: CASSDWGSTDTQYF.

This chain links TRBV4-2 with TRBJ1-5, with no clear D. Germline lookup yields CDR1 LGHNA and CDR2 YNFKEQ. The V end was cut by 2 bases, the J end by 5 bases, with 10 bases between. The CDR3 has 14 residues. CDR3 protein: CASSQRIGYQPQHF. CDR3 nucleotides: TGTGCCAGCAGCCAAAGGATCGGATATCAGCCCCAGCATTTT.

The sample holds a few counts of this clone. V and J are TRBV9 and TRBJ1-1; 8 positions match TRBD1. Per germline, CDR1 SGDLS and CDR2 YYNGEE. J lost 3 bases, V lost 7 bases, and 5 bases had no gene match. The CDR3 sequence is 13 residues long. CDR3 in amino acids: CASGQGAHTEAFF. The CDR3 nucleotides are TGTGCCAGCGGGCAGGGGGCACACACTGAAGCTTTCTTT.

This rearrangement joins TRBV27 to TRBJ1-1; unclear D gene. The V and J ends lost 2 bases and 2 bases respectively, with 12 bases between them. Germline CDR1 is MNHEY and CDR2 is SMNVEV (reference sequence). The CDR3 consists of 15 residues. The CDR3 protein is CASSLTGEFNTEAFF. The DNA of the CDR3 is TGTGCCAGCAGTTTAACCGGCGAGTTTAACACTGAAGCTTTCTTT.

This rearrangement joins TRBV7-2 to TRBJ2-3, with 10 positions matching TRBD2. V trimming: 1 base; J trimming: 4 bases; junction bases outside the gene matches: 11. Germline CDR1 SGHTA, CDR2 FQGNSA. This CDR3 contains 18 residues. CDR3: CASSLVGASGSGADTQYF. The DNA for the CDR3 is TGTGCCAGCAGCTTAGTCGGGGCTAGCGGGAGTGGGGCAGATACGCAGTATTTT.

CDR3 protein: CASSYGDSGTEAFF. CDR3 in DNA: TGTGCCAGCAGTTACGGGGATTCGGGAACTGAAGCTTTCTTT. The chain joins TRBV6-2 or TRBV6-3 to TRBJ1-1; no clear D gene. This CDR3 comprises 14 residues. Germline V gene data show CDR1 as MNHEY and CDR2 as SVGEGT. V was shortened by 2 bases and J by 5 bases, with 12 bases between the two germline ends.

Comment on this clone: A junction end diverges from the germline sequence, so it may reflect a read error. The chain links TRBV6-2 or TRBV6-3 to TRBJ1-1; weak D call: TRBD1 (5 bases). The length of the CDR3 is 13 residues. CDR1 and CDR2 (germline): MNHEY, SVGEGT. CDR3 coding DNA: TGTGCCAGCAGTTCATCTGGACGGGAATCGAGGGGCTTT. Translated, it gives CASSSSGRESRGF.

The chain joins TRBV24-1 to TRBJ2-4, with D tentatively TRBD1 or TRBD2 (5 bases each). V shed 4 bases and J shed 7 bases, with 13 bases lying between them. Looked up from germline, CDR1 is KGHDR and CDR2 is SFDVKD. The CDR3 consists of 14 residues. The CDR3 here is CATSDLGTGNIQYF. The CDR3 nucleotides are TGTGCCACCAGTGACCTGGGGACGGGGAACATTCAGTACTTC.